This TCR beta chain comes out of a study of a mutant IDH1 vaccine in newly diagnosed glioma. Comments on this clone: Its cognate antigen is unknown.

The method was immunoSEQ multiplex PCR; TCRdb's version includes in-frame clones alone and lacks a portion of them. The repertoire has 20,000 to 25,000 clones, about nine tenths of them found once; the top ten carry more than 5.5%. This sample's time point: week 11, during vaccination. Vaccination used 300 ug of mutant IDH1 20-mer peptide per dose, with topical imiquimod. Germline trimming cut 1 base from V and 6 bases from J; bases unmatched to any gene: 6. Germline V gene sequence: CDR1 SGHTA, CDR2 FQGTGA. The CDR3 has 14 amino acids. The chain has TRBV7-3 and TRBJ2-7; 7 bases line up with TRBD2. This receptor was taken from a middle-aged woman with glioma. The starting material was PBMCs, obtained from a glioma patient whose treatment included an IDH1 peptide vaccine. The DNA for the CDR3 is TGTGCCAGCAGCTTAAACGGGGCTAGCGGCGAGCAGTACTTC. This gives the protein CASSLNGASGEQYF.